These 32 T cell receptor beta chains originate from one sample sequenced in a study of blood T cell repertoires in COVID-19. The repertoire was sequenced with immunoSEQ multiplex PCR; TCRdb's copy has only in-frame clones and lacks some. Of roughly 440,000 clones in the sample, about 87% were seen once. Sequenced material: peripheral blood. The receptors stem from a woman in her forties or fifties with COVID-19, enrolled during active disease.

The V call is TRBV21-1, the J call TRBJ2-1; TRBD2 was called by the table and not checked on the DNA. TRBV21-1 is labeled a pseudogene. The CDR3 runs to 17 residues. The CDR3 DNA follows: TGTGCCAGCAGCAAAGAGCGAGGGTATCGCCGTAACAATGAGCAGTTCTTC. Translating it yields CASSKERGYRRNNEQFF.

This clone occurred once. The J gene is TRBJ1-6, the V gene TRBV30; D possibly corresponds to TRBD1 (5 bases). Germline V lookup: CDR1 GTSNPN, CDR2 SVGIG (reference sequence). The CDR3 has 13 residues. V dropped 3 bases and J dropped 8 bases, with 11 bases sitting between them. CDR3 bases: TGTGCCTGGAGGGGCAGGGAAGATTCACCCCTCCACTTT. Translated: CAWRGREDSPLHF.

CDR3 bases: TGTGCCAGCAGCGTAGACGGGGGGGCCTACGAGCAGTACTTC. It codes for CASSVDGGAYEQYF. The gene calls are TRBV9 and TRBJ2-7; 8 nucleotides match TRBD2. Losses at the gene ends were 0 bases for V and 2 bases for J; bases not matched to a gene: 1. Germline lookup yields CDR1 SGDLS and CDR2 YYNGEE. The CDR3 totals 14 residues.

The chain's CDR3 is CASSSGLNEQFF. CDR3 DNA sequence: TGTGCCAGTAGTTCGGGACTCAATGAGCAGTTCTTC. The genes are TRBV19 and TRBJ2-1; D is possibly TRBD2 (6 bases). There are 12 residues in the CDR3. Trimming took 5 bases from V and 6 from J, leaving 8 bases between them. Germline CDR1 is LNHDA and CDR2 is SQIVND (reference sequence).

J is TRBJ1-1 and V is TRBV3-1 (or the pseudogene TRBV3-2); D is uncertain. The CDR3 runs to 13 residues. Between the trimmed V and J ends, which lost 1 base and 2 bases, there was a span of 5 bases. Per the germline V gene, CDR1 is LGHDT and CDR2 is YNNKEL (reference sequence). The CDR3 coding sequence is TGTGCCAGCAGCCAAGTAAGCAACACTGAAGCTTTCTTT. Translated: CASSQVSNTEAFF.

The chain carries TRBV9 and TRBJ2-6; 7 positions agree with TRBD1. Germline V gene data show CDR1 as SGDLS and CDR2 as YYNGEE. The CDR3 totals 18 residues. V lost 0 bases and J lost 0; bases outside the gene matches: 6. The CDR3, as DNA: TGTGCCAGCAGCGTAGGACAGGGAGAACGCTCTGGGGCCAACGTCCTGACTTTC. As protein: CASSVGQGERSGANVLTF.

V usage is TRBV6-5 and J usage is TRBJ1-6; D is uncertain. This CDR3 contains 12 residues. Between the trimmed V and J ends, which lost 6 bases and 11 bases, there was a span of 11 bases. The germline CDR1 and CDR2 sequences are MNHEY and SVGAGI. The CDR3 reads CASSLNRAPLHF. CDR3 coding DNA: TGTGCCAGCAGCTTAAATCGGGCACCCCTCCACTTT.

The chain carries TRBV2 and TRBJ2-7; 8 positions match TRBD1. From germline, CDR1 is SNHLY and CDR2 FYNNEI. This CDR3 has 14 residues. J lost 0 bases, V lost 10 bases, and 8 bases had no gene match. In DNA form, the CDR3 reads TGTGCCAACAGCAGGACAGGGAGCTCCTACGAGCAGTACTTC. As protein: CANSRTGSSYEQYF.

CDR3 DNA: TGTGCCAGCAGAACTGAGGGGGATTCACCCCTCCACTTT. Protein product: CASRTEGDSPLHF. The chain uses TRBV6-5 and TRBJ1-6; tentative D call: TRBD1 (6 bases). The CDR3 extends over 13 amino acids. V gave up 6 bases and J gave up 8 bases, with 11 bases separating them. Looked up from germline, CDR1 is MNHEY and CDR2 is SVGAGI.

This sequence joins TRBV5-1 and TRBJ2-4, with D possibly TRBD1 on 6 matching bases. In germline, CDR1 is SGHRS, CDR2 YFSETQ. The CDR3 spans 16 residues. Trimming removed 0 bases at V and 6 bases at J, with 16 bases between. The CDR3, as DNA: TGCGCCAGCAGCTTGGGCCCGAGGACCAGGGGAAACATTCAGTACTTC. Amino acids: CASSLGPRTRGNIQYF.

The chain has TRBV5-8 and TRBJ2-2, with 8 bases fitting TRBD2. From germline, CDR1 is SGHTS and CDR2 YDEGEE. The CDR3 is 16 amino acids. The J segment lost 7 bases and the V segment lost 2 bases, leaving 10 bases of the junction unmatched. The CDR3 DNA follows: TGTGCCAGCAGCTTCCGGGCAGGCGGGGGGCTCGGGGAGCTGTTTTTT. Its translation is CASSFRAGGGLGELFF.

The chain couples TRBV2 to TRBJ2-2; tentative D call: TRBD1 (6 bases). Per the germline V gene, CDR1 is SNHLY and CDR2 is FYNNEI. The CDR3 is 14 amino acids. V dropped 6 bases and J dropped 0 bases, with 8 bases sitting between them. CDR3 sequence: CASRKGANTGELFF. The CDR3 DNA reads as TGTGCCAGCAGGAAGGGGGCGAACACCGGGGAGCTGTTTTTT.

CDR3 nucleotides: TGTGCCAGCAGCCGTCGGGGGGCCACCTACGAGCAGTACTTC. Translated: CASSRRGATYEQYF. The chain has TRBV6-6 and TRBJ2-7; weak D call: TRBD2 (7 bases). The CDR3 is 14 residues long. Trimming left V 6 bases short and J 2 bases short, with 14 bases between. In germline, CDR1 is MNHNY, CDR2 SVGAGI (reference sequence).

The chain uses TRBV5-1 and TRBJ1-1; a possible D gene is TRBD1 (6 bases). Germline V gives CDR1 SGHRS, CDR2 YFSETQ. Trimming removed 4 bases from V and 5 bases from J, with 15 bases in between. The CDR3 contains 14 residues. The CDR3 here is CASSLYEGQTEAFF. CDR3 DNA: TGCGCCAGCAGCCTATATGAAGGACAGACTGAAGCTTTCTTT.

The chain uses TRBV5-4 and TRBJ1-6; D is unclear. V lost 4 bases to trimming and J lost 7 bases, with 9 bases between them. Per germline, CDR1 SGHNT and CDR2 YYREEE (reference sequence). The CDR3 covers 13 residues. Here the CDR3 reads CASSPVKNSPLHF. The CDR3 DNA reads TGTGCCAGCAGCCCGGTAAAAAATTCACCCCTCCACTTT.

The sample holds one count of this clone. V usage is TRBV19 and J usage is TRBJ1-1; no clear D. This CDR3 region has 11 residues. Germline assignment: CDR1 LNHDA and CDR2 SQIVND (reference sequence). V shed 2 bases and J shed 6 bases, with 4 bases lying between them. CDR3 loop: CASSIYSEAFF. CDR3 sequence (DNA): TGTGCCAGTAGTATATATTCTGAAGCTTTCTTT.

The chain is built from TRBV7-3 and TRBJ1-2, with D possibly being TRBD1 (5 bases). Trimming pared 4 bases from V and 10 bases from J, leaving 19 bases between. The CDR3 is 14 residues long. Germline CDR1 is SGHTA and CDR2 is FQGTGA. The CDR3 DNA follows: TGTGCCAGCAGCTCCGTCCCGGAGGGGAATGTCTACACCTTC. This codes for CASSSVPEGNVYTF.

Points on this clone: This specimen includes other DNA sequences encoding the same CDR3. The chain joins TRBV29-1 to TRBJ1-1; D unclear. The CDR3 is made up of 11 amino acids. Germline loops: CDR1 SQVTM, CDR2 ANQGSEA. V dropped 6 bases and J dropped 1 base, with 6 bases sitting between them. Here the CDR3 reads CSVGRNTEAFF. The DNA for the CDR3 is TGCAGCGTCGGGAGGAACACTGAAGCTTTCTTT.

The gene calls are TRBV4-1 and TRBJ2-6; the match to TRBD1 covers 9 bases. Germline V lookup: CDR1 MGHRA, CDR2 YSYEKL. The CDR3 totals 19 residues. V gave up 2 bases and J gave up 1 base; unmatched junction bases: 9. The CDR3, as DNA: TGCGCCAGCAGCCAAAGGGGGACAGGGAGTATTTCTGGGGCCAACGTCCTGACTTTC. Its protein is CASSQRGTGSISGANVLTF.

As DNA, the CDR3 is TGTGCCTGGAGCGTAGAGTCGGTCCTCCACTTT. Translated: CAWSVESVLHF. The chain couples TRBV30 to TRBJ1-6; D uncertain. Germline V lookup: CDR1 GTSNPN, CDR2 SVGIG (reference sequence). The CDR3 is made up of 11 amino acids. Trimming shortened V by 3 bases and J by 15 bases, and 12 bases separated the two germline ends.

The chain combines TRBV11-2 with TRBJ1-1; a weak D match, TRBD1 (5 bases). V was trimmed by 5 bases and J by 8 bases, leaving 15 bases between them. CDR3 length: 13 residues. Germline CDR1 reads SGHAT; CDR2 reads FQNNGV. CDR3 DNA sequence: TGTGCCAGCAGCCATCCCGGGACTTTCGAAGCTTTCTTT. Translated, it gives CASSHPGTFEAFF.

This clone was seen only once. This chain joins TRBV28 and TRBJ2-7; tentative D call: TRBD1 (5 bases). With 5 bases removed from V and 2 bases from J, the gap between germline ends came to 7 bases. This CDR3 is 12 amino acids long. The germline CDR1 and CDR2 sequences are MDHEN and SYDVKM. CDR3 DNA: TGTGCCAGCAGTAAACAGGCCTACGAGCAGTACTTC. It codes for CASSKQAYEQYF.

The gene calls are TRBV11-2 and TRBJ2-5, with TRBD2 matching 12 bases. The germline V gene has CDR1 SGHAT and CDR2 FQNNGV. V was clipped by 5 bases and J by 5 bases; unmatched bases: 6. The CDR3 is 15 amino acids. The CDR3 coding sequence is TGTGCCAGCAGCACCCTAGCGGGGGGGCGGGAGACCCAGTACTTC. Translating it yields CASSTLAGGRETQYF.

The rearrangement joins TRBV7-3 to TRBJ1-1; 7 bases align to TRBD1. CDR1 is SGHTA, CDR2 FQGTGA, per germline. J was trimmed by 3 bases and V by 3 bases; bases with no gene match: 1. This CDR3 has 13 residues. The CDR3 DNA reads TGTGCCAGCAGCTTTCAGGGGGACACTGAAGCTTTCTTT. Translation gives CASSFQGDTEAFF.

This clone appeared a few times. The rearrangement joins TRBV27 to TRBJ1-3, with 9 bases fitting TRBD1. The CDR3 is made up of 15 amino acids. Germline V CDR1 and CDR2: MNHEY, SMNVEV (reference sequence). Losses at the gene ends were 6 bases for V and 5 bases for J; bases not matched to a gene: 8. CDR3 DNA sequence: TGTGCCAGCAGCTTCCTGGGACAGGGAAGAAACACCATATATTTT. Protein: CASSFLGQGRNTIYF.

The rearrangement links TRBV5-6 to TRBJ1-2, with D unresolved. CDR1 SGHDT and CDR2 YYEEEE come from the germline V gene. This CDR3 has 14 residues. V was cut by 10 bases and J by 6 bases, with 22 bases left in between. The CDR3: CAGSPAGEFDGYTF. The CDR3 region has the DNA TGTGCCGGCTCCCCTGCTGGGGAGTTTGATGGCTACACCTTC. Full variable domain (rest looked up from reference TRBV5-6 and TRBJ1-2): DAGVTQSPTHLIKTRGQQVTLRCSPKSGHDTVSWYQQALGQGPQFIFQYYEEEERQRGNFPDRFSGHQFPNYSSELNVNALLLGDSALYLCAGSPAGEFDGYTFGSGTRLTVV.

The chain couples TRBV21-1 to TRBJ1-3. TRBV21-1 is reported as a pseudogene. The CDR3 runs to 21 residues. The CDR3 protein is CASSKKPNAGAKRNSGNTIYF. The CDR3 coding sequence is TGTGCCAGCAGCAAAAAGCCCAACGCGGGGGCCAAGCGGAATTCTGGAAACACCATATATTTT.

The V and J genes are TRBV9 and TRBJ1-3; possibly TRBD1 for D (6 bases). The CDR3 totals 15 residues. V was cut by 3 bases and J by 0 bases, with 10 bases left in between. Per germline, CDR1 SGDLS and CDR2 YYNGEE. The chain's CDR3 is CASSAIQGSGNTIYF. CDR3 DNA sequence: TGTGCCAGCAGCGCGATACAGGGCTCTGGAAACACCATATATTTT. The full variable domain, rest sourced from reference TRBV9 and TRBJ1-3, is DSGVTQTPKHLITATGQRVTLRCSPRSGDLSVYWYQQSLDQGLQFLIQYYNGEERAKGNILERFSAQQFPDLHSELNLSSLELGDSALYFCASSAIQGSGNTIYFGEGSWLTVV.

As DNA, the CDR3 is TGTGCCAGCAGCTTTCCTAGCGGGGGAAACCCCTACAATGAGCAGTTCTTC. Translation gives CASSFPSGGNPYNEQFF. This chain joins TRBV7-2 and TRBJ2-1, with 10 bases matching TRBD2. In germline, CDR1 is SGHTA, CDR2 FQGNSA. CDR3 length equals 17 residues. The V segment lost 3 bases and the J segment 2 bases; nucleotides outside the gene matches: 7.

The rearrangement links TRBV6-5 to TRBJ1-1, with D possibly TRBD1 on 6 matching bases. V lost 7 bases and J 1 base, leaving 16 bases between the germline ends. This CDR3 contains 15 residues. Germline CDR1 and CDR2: MNHEY and SVGAGI. The CDR3 protein is CASNLAGRGNTEAFF. DNA of the CDR3: TGTGCCAGCAACCTGGCGGGCAGGGGGAACACTGAAGCTTTCTTT.

CDR3 coding DNA: TGTGCCAGCAGCCAACCTACGGGGGGGATGTCAGGCGAGCAGTACTTC. Its protein product is CASSQPTGGMSGEQYF. The chain couples TRBV4-2 to TRBJ2-7; 8 bases are shared with TRBD2. J was trimmed by 6 bases and V by 2 bases; bases with no gene match: 12. In germline, CDR1 is LGHNA, CDR2 YNFKEQ. CDR3 length: 16 amino acids.

The J gene is TRBJ2-5, the V gene TRBV29-1; TRBD1 might be the D (5 bases). Trimming removed 5 bases at V and 4 bases at J, with 11 bases between. The CDR3 runs 12 residues. In germline, CDR1 is SQVTM, CDR2 ANQGSEA. CDR3 coding DNA: TGCAGCGTTCTAAGGGGCGGAGAGACCCAGTACTTC. Residues: CSVLRGGETQYF.